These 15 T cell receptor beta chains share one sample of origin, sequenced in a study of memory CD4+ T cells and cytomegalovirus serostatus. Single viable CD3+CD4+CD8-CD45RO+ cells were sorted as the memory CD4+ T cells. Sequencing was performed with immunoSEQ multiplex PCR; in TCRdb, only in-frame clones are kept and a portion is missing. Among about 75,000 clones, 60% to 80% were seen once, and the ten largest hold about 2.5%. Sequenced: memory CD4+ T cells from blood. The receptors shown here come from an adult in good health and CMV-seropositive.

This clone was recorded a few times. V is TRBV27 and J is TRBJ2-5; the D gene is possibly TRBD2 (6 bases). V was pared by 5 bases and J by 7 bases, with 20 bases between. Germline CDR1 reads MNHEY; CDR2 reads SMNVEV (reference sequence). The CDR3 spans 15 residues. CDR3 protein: CASSPRANSRGTQYF. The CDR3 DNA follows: TGTGCCAGCAGTCCCCGGGCTAACTCGCGGGGGACCCAGTACTTC.

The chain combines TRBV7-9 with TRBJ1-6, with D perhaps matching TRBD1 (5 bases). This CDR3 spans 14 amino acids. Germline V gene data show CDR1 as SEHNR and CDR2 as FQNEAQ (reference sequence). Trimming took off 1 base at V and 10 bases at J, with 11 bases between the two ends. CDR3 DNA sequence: TGTGCCAGCAGCTTAGGAGGGGTTGGCTCACCCCTCCACTTT. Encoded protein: CASSLGGVGSPLHF.

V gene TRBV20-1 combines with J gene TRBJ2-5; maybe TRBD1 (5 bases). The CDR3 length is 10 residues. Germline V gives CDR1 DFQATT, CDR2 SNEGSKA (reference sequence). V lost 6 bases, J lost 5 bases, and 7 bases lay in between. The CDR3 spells CSARQETQYF. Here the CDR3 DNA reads TGCAGTGCGCGACAGGAGACCCAGTACTTC.

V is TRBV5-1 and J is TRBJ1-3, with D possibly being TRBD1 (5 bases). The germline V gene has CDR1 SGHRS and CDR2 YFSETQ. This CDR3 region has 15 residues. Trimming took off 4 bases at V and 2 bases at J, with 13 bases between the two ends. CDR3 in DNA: TGCGCCAGCAGCCCGTCGGGACGGACTGGAAACACCATATATTTT. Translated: CASSPSGRTGNTIYF.

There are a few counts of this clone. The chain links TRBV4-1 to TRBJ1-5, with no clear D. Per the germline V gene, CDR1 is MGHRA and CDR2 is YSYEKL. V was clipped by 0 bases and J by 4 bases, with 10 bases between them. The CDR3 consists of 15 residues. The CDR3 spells CASSQDHAVNQPQHF. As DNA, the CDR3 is TGCGCCAGCAGCCAAGATCATGCGGTGAATCAGCCCCAGCATTTT.

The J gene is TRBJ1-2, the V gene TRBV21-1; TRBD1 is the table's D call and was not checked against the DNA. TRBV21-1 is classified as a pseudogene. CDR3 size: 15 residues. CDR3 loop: CASSIGPGHHYGYTF. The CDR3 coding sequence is TGTGCCAGCAGCATCGGCCCGGGACACCACTATGGCTACACCTTC.

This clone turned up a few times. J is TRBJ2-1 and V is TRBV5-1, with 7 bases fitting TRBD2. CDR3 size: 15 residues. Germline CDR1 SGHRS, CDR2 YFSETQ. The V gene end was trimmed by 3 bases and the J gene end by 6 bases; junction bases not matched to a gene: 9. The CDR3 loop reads CASSSLADLGNEQFF. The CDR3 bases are TGCGCCAGCAGCTCCCTAGCGGACCTAGGCAATGAGCAGTTCTTC.

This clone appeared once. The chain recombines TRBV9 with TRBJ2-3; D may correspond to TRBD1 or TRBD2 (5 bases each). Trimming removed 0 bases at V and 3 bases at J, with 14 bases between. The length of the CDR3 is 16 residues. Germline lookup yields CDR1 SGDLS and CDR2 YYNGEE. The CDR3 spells CASSVARGQRTDTQYF. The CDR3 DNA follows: TGTGCCAGCAGCGTAGCCCGGGGCCAAAGAACAGATACGCAGTATTTT.

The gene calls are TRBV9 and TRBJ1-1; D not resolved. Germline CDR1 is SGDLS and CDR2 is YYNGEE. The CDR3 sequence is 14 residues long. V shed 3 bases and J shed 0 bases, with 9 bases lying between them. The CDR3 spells CASSADILNTEAFF. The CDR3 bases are TGTGCCAGCAGCGCCGACATATTGAACACTGAAGCTTTCTTT.

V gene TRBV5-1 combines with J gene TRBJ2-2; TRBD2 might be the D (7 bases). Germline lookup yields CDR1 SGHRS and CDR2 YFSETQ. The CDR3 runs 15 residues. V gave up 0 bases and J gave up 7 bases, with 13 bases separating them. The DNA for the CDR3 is TGCGCCAGCAGCTTGGCCGGGGGGCAAGGCGGGGAGCTGTTTTTT. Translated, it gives CASSLAGGQGGELFF. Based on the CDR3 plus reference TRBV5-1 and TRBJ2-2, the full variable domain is KAGVTQTPRYLIKTRGQQVTLSCSPISGHRSVSWYQQTPGQGLQFLFEYFSETQRNKGNFPGRFSGRQFSNSRSEMNVSTLELGDSALYLCASSLAGGQGGELFFGEGSRLTVL.

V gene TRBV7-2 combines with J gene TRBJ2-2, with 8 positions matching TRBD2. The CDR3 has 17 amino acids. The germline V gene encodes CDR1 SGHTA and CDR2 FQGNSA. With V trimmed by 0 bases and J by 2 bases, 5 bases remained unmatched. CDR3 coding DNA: TGTGCCAGCAGCTTAGCTCTAACTAGCGGCAACACCGGGGAGCTGTTTTTT. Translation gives CASSLALTSGNTGELFF.

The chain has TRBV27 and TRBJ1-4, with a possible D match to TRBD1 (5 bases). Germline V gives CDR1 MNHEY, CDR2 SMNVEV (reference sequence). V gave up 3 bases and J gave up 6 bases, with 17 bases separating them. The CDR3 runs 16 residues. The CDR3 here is CASSFQGDGPHEKLFF. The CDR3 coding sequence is TGTGCCAGCAGTTTCCAGGGTGATGGGCCTCATGAAAAACTGTTTTTT.

For the CDR3, the DNA is TGTGCCAGCAGTTCACGGTTCACTTACAATGAGCAGTTCTTC. It translates to CASSSRFTYNEQFF. J is TRBJ2-1 and V is TRBV11-3; no clear D gene. The CDR3 is 14 amino acids. Between the trimmed V and J ends, which lost 6 bases and 4 bases, there was a span of 13 bases. Germline V gene lookup returns CDR1 SGHNT and CDR2 YENEEA.

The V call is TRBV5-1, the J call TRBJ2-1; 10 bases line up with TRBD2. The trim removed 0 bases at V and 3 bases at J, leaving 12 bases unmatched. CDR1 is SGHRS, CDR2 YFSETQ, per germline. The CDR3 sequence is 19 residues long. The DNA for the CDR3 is TGCGCCAGCAGCTTGGAGGACAGAAAGCGGGGGGGGGTCTACAATGAGCAGTTCTTC. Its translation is CASSLEDRKRGGVYNEQFF.

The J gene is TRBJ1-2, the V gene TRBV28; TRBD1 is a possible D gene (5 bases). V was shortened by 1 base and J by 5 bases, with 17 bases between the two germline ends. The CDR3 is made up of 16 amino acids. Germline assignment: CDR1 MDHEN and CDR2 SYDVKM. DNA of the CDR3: TGTGCCAGCAGTTTATTGGAGGCACGTCGGGGGTATGGCTACACCTTC. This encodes CASSLLEARRGYGYTF.